This T cell receptor beta chain was sequenced during a study of CD4 T cells in relation to SARS-CoV-2 and coronaviruses. The sample holds a few counts of this clone. Its antigen remains unknown. CD4+ T cells from unexposed donors were obtained before the COVID-19 pandemic (2011-2018). The cells were cultured for under 13 days before CD4+ T cells were isolated. PBMCs were plated at roughly 2 million per well in IL-2-containing medium. Looked up from germline, CDR1 is SGHDN and CDR2 is FVKESK. The CDR3 runs to 13 residues. Trimming cost V 3 bases and J 7 bases; bases outside gene matches: 5. Here immunoSEQ multiplex PCR was the method, and the copy in TCRdb shows in-frame clones only, minus some. The table lists around 20,000 clones, about 70% of them singletons, with over 15% in the top ten.

J is TRBJ2-7 and V is TRBV14, with 8 positions matching TRBD2. The origin of this receptor is a human donor in good health. The source material was CD4+ T cells from PBMCs, cultured in vitro. CDR3 bases: TGTGCCAGCAGCCACGTTCCGGGGGGGGAGCAGTACTTC. Translated: CASSHVPGGEQYF.